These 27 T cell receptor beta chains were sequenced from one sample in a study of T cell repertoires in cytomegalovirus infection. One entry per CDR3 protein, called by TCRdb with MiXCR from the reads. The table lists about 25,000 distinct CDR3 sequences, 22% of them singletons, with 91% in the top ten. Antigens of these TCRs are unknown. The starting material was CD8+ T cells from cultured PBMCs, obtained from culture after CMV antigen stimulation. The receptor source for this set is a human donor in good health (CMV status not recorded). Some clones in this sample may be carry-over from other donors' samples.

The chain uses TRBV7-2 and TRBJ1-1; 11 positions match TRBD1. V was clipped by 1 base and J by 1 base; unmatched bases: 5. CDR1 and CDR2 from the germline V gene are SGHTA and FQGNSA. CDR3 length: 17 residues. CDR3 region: CASSLGTGGLSNTEAFF. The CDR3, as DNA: TGTGCCAGCAGCTTAGGGACAGGGGGCCTTTCGAACACTGAAGCTTTCTTT.

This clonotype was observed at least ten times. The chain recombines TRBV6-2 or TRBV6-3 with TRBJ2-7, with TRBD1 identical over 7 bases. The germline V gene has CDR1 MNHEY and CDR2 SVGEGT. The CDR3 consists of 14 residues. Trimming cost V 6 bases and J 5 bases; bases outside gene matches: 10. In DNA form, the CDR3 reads TGTGCCAGCAGCTACGAGGGGGCGGCAAACGAGCAGTACTTC. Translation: CASSYEGAANEQYF.

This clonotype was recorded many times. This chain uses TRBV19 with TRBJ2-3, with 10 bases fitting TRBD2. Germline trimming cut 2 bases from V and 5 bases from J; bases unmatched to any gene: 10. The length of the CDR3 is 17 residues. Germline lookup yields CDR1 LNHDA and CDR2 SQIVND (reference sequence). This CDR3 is CASSITAGLAPRDTQYF. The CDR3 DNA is TGTGCCAGTAGTATAACGGCGGGACTAGCGCCCAGAGATACGCAGTATTTT.

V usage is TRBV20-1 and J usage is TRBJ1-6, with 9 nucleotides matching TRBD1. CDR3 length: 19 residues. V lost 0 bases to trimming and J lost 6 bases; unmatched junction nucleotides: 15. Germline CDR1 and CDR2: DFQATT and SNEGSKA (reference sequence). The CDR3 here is CSARDPGQGIFVVNSPLHF. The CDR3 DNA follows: TGCAGTGCTAGAGATCCGGGACAGGGAATTTTCGTTGTTAATTCACCCCTCCACTTT.

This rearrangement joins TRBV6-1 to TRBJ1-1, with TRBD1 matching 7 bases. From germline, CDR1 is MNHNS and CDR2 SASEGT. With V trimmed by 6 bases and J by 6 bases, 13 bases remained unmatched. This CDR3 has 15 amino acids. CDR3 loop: CASRKRQGREAEAFF. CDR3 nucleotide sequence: TGTGCCAGCAGGAAGAGACAGGGAAGGGAAGCTGAAGCTTTCTTT.

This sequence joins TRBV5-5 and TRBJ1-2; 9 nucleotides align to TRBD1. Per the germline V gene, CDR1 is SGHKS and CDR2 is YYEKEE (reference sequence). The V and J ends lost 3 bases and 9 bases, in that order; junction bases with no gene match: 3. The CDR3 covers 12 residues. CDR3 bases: TGTGCCAGCAGCTCGACAGGGGGGCGCTACACCTTC. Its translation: CASSSTGGRYTF.

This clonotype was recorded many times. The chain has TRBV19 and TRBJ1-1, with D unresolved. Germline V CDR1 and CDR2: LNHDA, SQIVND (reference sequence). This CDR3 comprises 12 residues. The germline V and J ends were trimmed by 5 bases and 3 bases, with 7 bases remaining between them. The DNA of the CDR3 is TGTGCCAGTAGTGGGCCAGACACTGAAGCTTTCTTT. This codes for CASSGPDTEAFF.

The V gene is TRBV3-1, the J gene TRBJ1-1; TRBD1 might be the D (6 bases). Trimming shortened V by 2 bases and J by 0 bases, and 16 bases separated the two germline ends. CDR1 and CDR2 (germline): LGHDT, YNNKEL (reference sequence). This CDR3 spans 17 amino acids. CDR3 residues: CASSQPGHDRLNTEAFF. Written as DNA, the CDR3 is TGTGCCAGCAGCCAACCGGGACACGACCGTTTGAACACTGAAGCTTTCTTT.

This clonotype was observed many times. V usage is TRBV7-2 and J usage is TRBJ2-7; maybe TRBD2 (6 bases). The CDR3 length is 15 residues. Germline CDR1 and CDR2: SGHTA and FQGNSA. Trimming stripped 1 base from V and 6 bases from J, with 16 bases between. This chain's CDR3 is CASSLGHPGVVEQYF. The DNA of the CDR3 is TGTGCCAGCAGCTTAGGACACCCGGGAGTGGTCGAGCAGTACTTC.

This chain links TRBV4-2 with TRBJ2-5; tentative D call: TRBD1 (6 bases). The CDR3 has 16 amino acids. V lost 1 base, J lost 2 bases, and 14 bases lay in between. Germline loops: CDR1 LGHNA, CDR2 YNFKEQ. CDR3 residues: CASSQVPRQDQETQYF. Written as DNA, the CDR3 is TGTGCCAGCAGCCAAGTTCCTAGACAGGATCAAGAGACCCAGTACTTC.

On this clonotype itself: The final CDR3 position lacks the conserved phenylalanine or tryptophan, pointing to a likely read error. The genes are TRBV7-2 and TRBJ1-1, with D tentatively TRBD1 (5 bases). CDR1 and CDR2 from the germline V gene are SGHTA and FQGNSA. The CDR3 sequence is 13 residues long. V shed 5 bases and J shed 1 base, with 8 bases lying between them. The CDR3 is CASSQGRNTEAFL. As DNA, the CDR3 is TGTGCCAGCAGCCAGGGACGGAACACTGAAGCTTTCTTA.

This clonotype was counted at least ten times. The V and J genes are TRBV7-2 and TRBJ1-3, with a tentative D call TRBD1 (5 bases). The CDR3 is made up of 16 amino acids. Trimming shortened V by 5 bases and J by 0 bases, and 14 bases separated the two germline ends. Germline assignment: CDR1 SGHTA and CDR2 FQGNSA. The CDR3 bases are TGTGCCAGCAGCAACCATCAGGGCGACTCTGGAAACACCATATATTTT. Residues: CASSNHQGDSGNTIYF.

CDR3 in DNA: TGCGCCAGCAGCCAAGAAGAAGGCCCCGGGGCCAACGTCCTGACTTTC. It yields the protein CASSQEEGPGANVLTF. The chain carries TRBV4-1 and TRBJ2-6; D remains ambiguous. Trimming left V 0 bases short and J 4 bases short, with 10 bases between. CDR1 is MGHRA, CDR2 YSYEKL, per germline. The CDR3 is made up of 16 amino acids.

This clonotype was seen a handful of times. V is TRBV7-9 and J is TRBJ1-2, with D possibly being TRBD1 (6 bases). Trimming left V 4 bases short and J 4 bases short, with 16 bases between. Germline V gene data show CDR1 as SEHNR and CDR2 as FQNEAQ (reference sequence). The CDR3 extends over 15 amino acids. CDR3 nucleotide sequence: TGTGCCAGCAGCTCATCGGGACAACAGGGCTATGGCTACACCTTC. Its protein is CASSSSGQQGYGYTF.

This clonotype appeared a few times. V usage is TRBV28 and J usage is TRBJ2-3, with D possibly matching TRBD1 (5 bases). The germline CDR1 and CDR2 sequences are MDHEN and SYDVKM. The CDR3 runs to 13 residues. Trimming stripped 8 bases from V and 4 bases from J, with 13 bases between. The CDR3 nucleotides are TGTGCCAGCGGTCGGCAGGGCCCAGATACGCAGTATTTT. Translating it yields CASGRQGPDTQYF.

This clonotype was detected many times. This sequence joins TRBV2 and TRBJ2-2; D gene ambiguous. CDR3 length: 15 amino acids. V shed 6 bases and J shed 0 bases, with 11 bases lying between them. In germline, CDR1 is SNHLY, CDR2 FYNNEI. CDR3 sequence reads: CASSPTVANTGELFF. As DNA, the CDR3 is TGTGCCAGCAGCCCCACGGTCGCGAACACCGGGGAGCTGTTTTTT.

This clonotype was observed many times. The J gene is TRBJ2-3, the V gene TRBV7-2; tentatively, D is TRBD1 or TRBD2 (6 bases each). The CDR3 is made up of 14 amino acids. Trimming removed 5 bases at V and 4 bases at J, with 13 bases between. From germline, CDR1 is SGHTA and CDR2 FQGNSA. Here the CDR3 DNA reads TGTGCCAGCAGCGAGATTGGGGGGCCAGATACGCAGTATTTT. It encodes CASSEIGGPDTQYF.

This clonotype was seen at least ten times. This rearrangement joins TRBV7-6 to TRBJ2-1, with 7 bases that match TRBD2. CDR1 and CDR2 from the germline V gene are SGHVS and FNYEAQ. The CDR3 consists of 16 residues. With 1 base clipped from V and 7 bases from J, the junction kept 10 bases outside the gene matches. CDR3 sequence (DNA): TGTGCCAGCAGCTTAGAAGGCGGGCACGGGGGGAATGAGCAGTTCTTC. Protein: CASSLEGGHGGNEQFF.

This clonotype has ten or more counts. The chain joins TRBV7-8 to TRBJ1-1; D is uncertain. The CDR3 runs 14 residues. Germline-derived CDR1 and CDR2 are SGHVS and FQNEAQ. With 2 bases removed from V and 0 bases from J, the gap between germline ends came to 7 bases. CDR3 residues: CASSLFDMNTEAFF. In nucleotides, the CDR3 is TGTGCCAGCAGCTTATTTGACATGAACACTGAAGCTTTCTTT.

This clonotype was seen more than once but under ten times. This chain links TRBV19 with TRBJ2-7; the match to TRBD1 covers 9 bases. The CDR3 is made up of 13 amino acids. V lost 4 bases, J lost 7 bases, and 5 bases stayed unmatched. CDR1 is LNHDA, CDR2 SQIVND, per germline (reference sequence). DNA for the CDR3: TGTGCCAGTAGTACCTTGGACAGGGGTGAGCAGTACTTC. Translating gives CASSTLDRGEQYF. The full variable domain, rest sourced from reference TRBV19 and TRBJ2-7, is DGGITQSPKYLFRKEGQNVTLSCEQNLNHDAMYWYRQDPGQGLRLIYYSQIVNDFQKGDIAEGYSVSREKKESFPLTVTSAQKNPTAFYLCASSTLDRGEQYFGPGTRLTVT.

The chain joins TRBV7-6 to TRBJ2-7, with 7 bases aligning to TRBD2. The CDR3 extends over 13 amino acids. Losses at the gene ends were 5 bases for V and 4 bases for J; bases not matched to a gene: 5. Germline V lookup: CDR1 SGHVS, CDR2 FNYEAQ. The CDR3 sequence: CASSNERGYEQYF. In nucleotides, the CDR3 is TGTGCCAGCAGCAACGAGCGGGGTTACGAGCAGTACTTC.

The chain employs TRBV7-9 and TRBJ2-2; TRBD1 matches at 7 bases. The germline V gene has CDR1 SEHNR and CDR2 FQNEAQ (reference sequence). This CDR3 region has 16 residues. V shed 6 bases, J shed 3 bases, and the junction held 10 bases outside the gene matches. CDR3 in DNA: TGTGCCAGCAGTAGTGGCCGGGACAGCTACACCGGGGAGCTGTTTTTT. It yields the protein CASSSGRDSYTGELFF.

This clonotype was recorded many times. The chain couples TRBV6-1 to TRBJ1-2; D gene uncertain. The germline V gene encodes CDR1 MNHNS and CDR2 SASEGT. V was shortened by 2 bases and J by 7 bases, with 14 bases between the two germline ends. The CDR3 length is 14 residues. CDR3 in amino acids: CASSEFISAGGYTF. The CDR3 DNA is TGTGCCAGCAGTGAATTTATATCCGCGGGTGGCTACACCTTC.

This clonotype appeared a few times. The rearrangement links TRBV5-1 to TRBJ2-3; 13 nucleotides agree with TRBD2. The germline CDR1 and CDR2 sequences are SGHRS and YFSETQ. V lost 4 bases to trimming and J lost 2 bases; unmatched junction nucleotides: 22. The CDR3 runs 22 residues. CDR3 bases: TGCGCCAGCAGCCGATCCCCGGTGACTAGCGGGGGGCTGTCCGAAGCCACAGATACGCAGTATTTT. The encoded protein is CASSRSPVTSGGLSEATDTQYF.

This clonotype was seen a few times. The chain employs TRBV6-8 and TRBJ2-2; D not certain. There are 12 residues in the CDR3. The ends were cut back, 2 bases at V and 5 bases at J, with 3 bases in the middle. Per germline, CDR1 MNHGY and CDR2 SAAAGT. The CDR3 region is CASSYRTGELFF. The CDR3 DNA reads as TGTGCCAGCAGTTACAGGACCGGGGAGCTGTTTTTT.

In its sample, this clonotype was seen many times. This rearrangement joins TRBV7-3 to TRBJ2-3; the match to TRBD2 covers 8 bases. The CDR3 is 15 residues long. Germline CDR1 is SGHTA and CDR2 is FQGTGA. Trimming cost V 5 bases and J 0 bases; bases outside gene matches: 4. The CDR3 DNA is TGTGCCAGCAGCGGATTAGCGGGGAGCACAGATACGCAGTATTTT. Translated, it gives CASSGLAGSTDTQYF.

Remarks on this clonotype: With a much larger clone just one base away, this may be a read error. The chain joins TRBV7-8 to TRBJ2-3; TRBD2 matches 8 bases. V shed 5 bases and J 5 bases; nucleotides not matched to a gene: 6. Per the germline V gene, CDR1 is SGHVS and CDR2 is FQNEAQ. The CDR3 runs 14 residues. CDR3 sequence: CASSDSGGIDTQYF. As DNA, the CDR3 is TGTGCCAGCAGCGACAGCGGGGGCATAGATACGCAGTATTTT. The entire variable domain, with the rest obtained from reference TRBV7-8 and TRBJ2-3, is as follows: GAGVSQSPRYKVAKRGQDVALRCDPISGHVSLFWYQQALGQGPEFLTYFQNEAQLDKSGLPSDRFFAERPEGSVSTLKIQRTQQEDSAVYLCASSDSGGIDTQYFGPGTRLTVL.